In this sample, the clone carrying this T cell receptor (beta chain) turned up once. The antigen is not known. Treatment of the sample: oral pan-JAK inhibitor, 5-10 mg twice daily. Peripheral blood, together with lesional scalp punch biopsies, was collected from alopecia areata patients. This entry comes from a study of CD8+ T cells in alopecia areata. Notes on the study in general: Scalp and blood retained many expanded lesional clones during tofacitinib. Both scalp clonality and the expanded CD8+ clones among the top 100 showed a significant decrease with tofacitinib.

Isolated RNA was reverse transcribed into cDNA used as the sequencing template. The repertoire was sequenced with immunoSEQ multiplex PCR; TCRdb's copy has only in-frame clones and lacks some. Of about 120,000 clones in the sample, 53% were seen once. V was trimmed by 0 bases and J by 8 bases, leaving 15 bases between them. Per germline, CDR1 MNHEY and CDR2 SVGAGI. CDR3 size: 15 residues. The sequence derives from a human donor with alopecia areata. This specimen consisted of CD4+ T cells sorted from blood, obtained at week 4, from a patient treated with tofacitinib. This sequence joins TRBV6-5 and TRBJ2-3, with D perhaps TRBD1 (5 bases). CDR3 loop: CASSYSDRPRGTQYF. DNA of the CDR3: TGTGCCAGCAGTTACTCAGACAGACCCCGTGGTACGCAGTATTTT.